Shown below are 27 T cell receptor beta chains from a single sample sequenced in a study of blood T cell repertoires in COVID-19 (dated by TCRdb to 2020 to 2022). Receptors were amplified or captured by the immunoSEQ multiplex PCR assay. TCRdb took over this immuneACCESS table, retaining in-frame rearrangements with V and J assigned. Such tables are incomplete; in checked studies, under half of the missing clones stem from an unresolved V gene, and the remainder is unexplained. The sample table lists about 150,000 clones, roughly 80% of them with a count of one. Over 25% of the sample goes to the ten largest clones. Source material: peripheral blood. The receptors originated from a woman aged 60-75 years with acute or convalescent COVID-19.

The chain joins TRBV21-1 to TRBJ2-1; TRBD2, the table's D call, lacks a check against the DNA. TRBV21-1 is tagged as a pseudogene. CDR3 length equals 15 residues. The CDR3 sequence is CASSKVRGLYNEQFF. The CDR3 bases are TGTGCCAGCAGCAAAGTGAGGGGACTCTACAATGAGCAGTTCTTC.

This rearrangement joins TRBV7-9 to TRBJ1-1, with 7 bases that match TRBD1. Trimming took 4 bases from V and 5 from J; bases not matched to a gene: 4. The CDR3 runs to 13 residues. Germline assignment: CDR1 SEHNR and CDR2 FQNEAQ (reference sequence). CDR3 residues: CASSSNRGTEAFF. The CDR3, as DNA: TGTGCCAGCAGCTCAAACAGGGGAACTGAAGCTTTCTTT.

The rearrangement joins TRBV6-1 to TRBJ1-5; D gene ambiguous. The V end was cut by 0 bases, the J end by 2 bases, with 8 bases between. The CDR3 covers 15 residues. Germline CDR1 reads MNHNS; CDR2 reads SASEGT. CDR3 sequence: CASSEAVIGNQPQHF. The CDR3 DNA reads TGTGCCAGCAGTGAAGCAGTGATAGGCAATCAGCCCCAGCATTTT.

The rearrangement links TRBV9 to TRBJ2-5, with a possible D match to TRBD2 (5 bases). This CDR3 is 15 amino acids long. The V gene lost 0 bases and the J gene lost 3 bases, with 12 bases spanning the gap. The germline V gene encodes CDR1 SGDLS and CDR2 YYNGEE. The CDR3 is CASSVAQAVKETQYF. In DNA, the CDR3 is TGTGCCAGCAGCGTAGCTCAAGCGGTTAAAGAGACCCAGTACTTC.

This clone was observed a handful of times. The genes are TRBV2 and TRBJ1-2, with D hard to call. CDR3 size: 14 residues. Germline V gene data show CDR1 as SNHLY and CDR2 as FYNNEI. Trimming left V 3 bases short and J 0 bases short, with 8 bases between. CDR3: CASSDSFTNYGYTF. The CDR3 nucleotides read TGTGCCAGCAGTGATAGCTTTACTAACTATGGCTACACCTTC.

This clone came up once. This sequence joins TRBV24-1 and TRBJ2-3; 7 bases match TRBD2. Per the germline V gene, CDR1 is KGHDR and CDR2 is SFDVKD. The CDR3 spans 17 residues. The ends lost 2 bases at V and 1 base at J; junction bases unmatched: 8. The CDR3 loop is CATSDWTLGGGTDTQYF. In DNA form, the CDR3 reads TGTGCCACCAGTGATTGGACCCTTGGGGGGGGCACAGATACGCAGTATTTT.

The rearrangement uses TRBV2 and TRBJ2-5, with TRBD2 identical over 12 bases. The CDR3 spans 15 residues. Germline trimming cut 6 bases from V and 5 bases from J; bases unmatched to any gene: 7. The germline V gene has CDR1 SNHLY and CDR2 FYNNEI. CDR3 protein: CASRATSGGRETQYF. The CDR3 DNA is TGTGCCAGCAGGGCGACTAGCGGGGGTCGGGAGACCCAGTACTTC.

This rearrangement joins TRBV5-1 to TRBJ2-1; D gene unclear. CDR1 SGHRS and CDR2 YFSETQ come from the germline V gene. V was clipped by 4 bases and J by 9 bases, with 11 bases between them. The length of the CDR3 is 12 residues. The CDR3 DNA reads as TGCGCCAGCAGCATGAACGGTCGTGAGCAGTTCTTC. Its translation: CASSMNGREQFF.

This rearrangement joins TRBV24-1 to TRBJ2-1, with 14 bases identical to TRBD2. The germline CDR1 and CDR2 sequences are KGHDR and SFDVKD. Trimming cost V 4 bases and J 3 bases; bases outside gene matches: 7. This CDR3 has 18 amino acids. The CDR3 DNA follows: TGTGCCACCAGTGACTACCGACTAGCGGGGGGGCACTACAATGAGCAGTTCTTC. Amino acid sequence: CATSDYRLAGGHYNEQFF.

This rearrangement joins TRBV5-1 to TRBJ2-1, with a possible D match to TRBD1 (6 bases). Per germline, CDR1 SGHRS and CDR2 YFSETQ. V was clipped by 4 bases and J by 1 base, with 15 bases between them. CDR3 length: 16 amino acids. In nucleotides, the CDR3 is TGCGCCAGCAGCCATCAAAGGGGGAAATCCTACAATGAGCAGTTCTTC. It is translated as CASSHQRGKSYNEQFF.

The CDR3 sequence: CAWSSGQGTEAFF. The CDR3 bases are TGTGCCTGGAGTAGCGGACAGGGCACTGAAGCTTTCTTT. V is TRBV30 and J is TRBJ1-1; TRBD1 matches 8 bases. The V and J ends lost 2 bases and 4 bases, in that order; junction bases with no gene match: 3. The CDR3 runs 13 residues. Germline V gene sequence: CDR1 GTSNPN, CDR2 SVGIG (reference sequence).

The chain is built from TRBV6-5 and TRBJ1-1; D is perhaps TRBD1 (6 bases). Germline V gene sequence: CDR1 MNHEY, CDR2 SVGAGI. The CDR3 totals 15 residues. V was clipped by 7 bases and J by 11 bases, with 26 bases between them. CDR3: CASTPAGGYADRAFF. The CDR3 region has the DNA TGTGCCAGCACTCCCGCGGGGGGGTACGCCGACAGGGCTTTCTTT.

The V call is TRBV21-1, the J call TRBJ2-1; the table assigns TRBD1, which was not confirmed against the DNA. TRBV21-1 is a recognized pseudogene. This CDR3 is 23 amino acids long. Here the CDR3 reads CASSTRVNLWERPRDRGNNEQFF. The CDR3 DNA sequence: TGTGCCAGCAGCACGAGGGTGAATCTGTGGGAACGGCCACGGGACAGGGGGAACAATGAGCAGTTCTTC.

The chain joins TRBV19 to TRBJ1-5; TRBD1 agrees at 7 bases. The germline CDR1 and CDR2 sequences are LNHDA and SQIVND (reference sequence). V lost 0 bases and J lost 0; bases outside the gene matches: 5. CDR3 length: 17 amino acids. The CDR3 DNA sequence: TGTGCCAGTAGTATAGATTCAGGGGGTCATAGCAATCAGCCCCAGCATTTT. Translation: CASSIDSGGHSNQPQHF.

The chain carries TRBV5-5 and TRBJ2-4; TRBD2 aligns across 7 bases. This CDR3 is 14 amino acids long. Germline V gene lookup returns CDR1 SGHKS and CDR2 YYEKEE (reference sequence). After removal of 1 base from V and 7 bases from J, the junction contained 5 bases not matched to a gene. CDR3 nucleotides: TGTGCCAGCAGCTTGCCAACCGGGGGGAACATTCAGTACTTC. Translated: CASSLPTGGNIQYF.

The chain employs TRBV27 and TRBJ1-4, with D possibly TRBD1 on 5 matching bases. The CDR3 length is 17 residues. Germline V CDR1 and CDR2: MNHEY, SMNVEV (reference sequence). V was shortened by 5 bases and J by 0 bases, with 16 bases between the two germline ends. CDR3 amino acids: CASSVRFRGATNEKLFF. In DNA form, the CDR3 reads TGTGCCAGCAGTGTGAGGTTTAGGGGTGCAACTAATGAAAAACTGTTTTTT.

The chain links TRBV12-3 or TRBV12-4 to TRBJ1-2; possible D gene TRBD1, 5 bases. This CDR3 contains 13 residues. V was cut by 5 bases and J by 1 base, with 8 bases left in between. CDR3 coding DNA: TGTGCCAGCAGTGGGGACTTTAACTATGGCTACACCTTC. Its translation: CASSGDFNYGYTF.

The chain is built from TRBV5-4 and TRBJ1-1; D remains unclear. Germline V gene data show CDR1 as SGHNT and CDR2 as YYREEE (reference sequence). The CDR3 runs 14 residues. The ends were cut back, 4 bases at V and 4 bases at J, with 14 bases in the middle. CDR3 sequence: CASSPAGGGTEAFF. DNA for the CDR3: TGTGCCAGCAGCCCGGCTGGAGGTGGCACTGAAGCTTTCTTT.

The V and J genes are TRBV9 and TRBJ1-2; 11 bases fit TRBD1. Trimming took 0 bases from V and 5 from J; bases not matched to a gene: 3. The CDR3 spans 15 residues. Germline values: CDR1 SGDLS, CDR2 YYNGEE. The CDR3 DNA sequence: TGTGCCAGCAGCGTAGTGGGACAGGGGGGGTATGGCTACACCTTC. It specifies CASSVVGQGGYGYTF.

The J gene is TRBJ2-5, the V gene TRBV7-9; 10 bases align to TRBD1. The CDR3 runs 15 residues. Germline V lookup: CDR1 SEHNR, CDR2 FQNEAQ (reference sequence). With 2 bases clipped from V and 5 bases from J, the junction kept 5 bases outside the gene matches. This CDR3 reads CASSLRQGAWETQYF. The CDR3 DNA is TGTGCCAGCAGCTTACGACAGGGGGCGTGGGAGACCCAGTACTTC.

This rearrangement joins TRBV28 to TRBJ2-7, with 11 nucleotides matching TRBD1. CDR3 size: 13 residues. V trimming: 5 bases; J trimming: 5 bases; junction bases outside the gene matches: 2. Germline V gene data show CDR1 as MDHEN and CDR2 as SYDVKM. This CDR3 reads CASSEDRGHEQYF. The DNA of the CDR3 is TGTGCCAGCAGTGAGGACAGGGGGCACGAGCAGTACTTC.

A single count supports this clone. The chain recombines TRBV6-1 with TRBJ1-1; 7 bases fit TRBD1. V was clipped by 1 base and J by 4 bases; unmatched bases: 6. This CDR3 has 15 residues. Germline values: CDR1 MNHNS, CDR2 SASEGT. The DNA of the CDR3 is TGTGCCAGCAGTGAAGAGAGGGGGCGGGCCACTGAAGCTTTCTTT. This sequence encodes CASSEERGRATEAFF.

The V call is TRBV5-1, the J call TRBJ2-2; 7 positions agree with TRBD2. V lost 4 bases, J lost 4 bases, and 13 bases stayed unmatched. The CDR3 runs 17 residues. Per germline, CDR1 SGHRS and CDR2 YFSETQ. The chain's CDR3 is CASSTRRDGGGTGELFF. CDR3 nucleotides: TGCGCCAGCAGCACCCGCAGGGATGGCGGGGGCACCGGGGAGCTGTTTTTT.

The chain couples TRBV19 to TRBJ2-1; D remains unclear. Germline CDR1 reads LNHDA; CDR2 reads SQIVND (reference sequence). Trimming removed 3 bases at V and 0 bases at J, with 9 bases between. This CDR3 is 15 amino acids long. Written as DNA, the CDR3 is TGTGCCAGTAGTATCTCTTGGAGCTCCTACAATGAGCAGTTCTTC. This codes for CASSISWSSYNEQFF.

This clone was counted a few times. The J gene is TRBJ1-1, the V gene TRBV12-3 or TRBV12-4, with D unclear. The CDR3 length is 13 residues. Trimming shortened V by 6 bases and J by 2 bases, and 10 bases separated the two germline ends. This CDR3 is CASSSGVNTEAFF. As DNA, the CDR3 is TGTGCCAGCAGCTCGGGAGTTAACACTGAAGCTTTCTTT.

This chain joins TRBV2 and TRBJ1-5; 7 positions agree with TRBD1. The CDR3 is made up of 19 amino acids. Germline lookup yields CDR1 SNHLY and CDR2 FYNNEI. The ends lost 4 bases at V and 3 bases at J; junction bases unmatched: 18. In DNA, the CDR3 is TGTGCCAGCAGTGGGGGGCCGGGACAGACCTTGAAGGACAATCAGCCCCAGCATTTT. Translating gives CASSGGPGQTLKDNQPQHF.

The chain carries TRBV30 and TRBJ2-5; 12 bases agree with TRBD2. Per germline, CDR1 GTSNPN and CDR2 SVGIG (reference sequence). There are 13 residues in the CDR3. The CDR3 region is CAMTSGGQETQYF. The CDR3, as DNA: TGTGCTATGACTAGCGGGGGCCAAGAGACCCAGTACTTC.